The sequence of this T cell receptor (beta chain) was determined in a study of circulating CD8 cells and anti-PD-1 response in melanoma. Study observations and caveats: Peptide assays on expanded sorted subsets replaced tumor-based reactivity testing. PD-1 and DPOS subsets showed similar, higher clonality than DNEG. Subset repertoires were largely private at M1, with under 8% shared.

The CDR3 covers 15 residues. Germline CDR1 MDHEN, CDR2 SYDVKM. V shed 1 base, J shed 4 bases, and the junction held 7 bases outside the gene matches. Sorting of live CD3+CD8+TCRalphabeta+ cells by PD-1 and/or TIGIT gave four subsets. This clonotype is termed large (0.1 to 1%). What it binds is unknown. Using around 15 ng of total RNA, TCR libraries were made with the QIAseq Immune Repertoire TCR panel. TCRdb reprocessed the reads with MiXCR, giving one entry per CDR3 protein. The sample has some 350 distinct CDR3 sequences, 6.5% to 8% seen once. This sequence joins TRBV28 and TRBJ2-7; 7 nucleotides match TRBD2. The sequenced sample was CD8+ T cells from PBMCs, obtained at baseline or after one month of anti-PD-1 therapy (not recorded which). The receptor was isolated from a human donor with melanoma. The CDR3 reads CASSLLGGPLYEQYF. CDR3 sequence (DNA): TGTGCCAGCAGTTTATTGGGAGGGCCCCTATACGAGCAGTACTTC.